This T cell receptor (beta chain) comes out of a study of CD8 T cells in ankylosing spondylitis. General observations from the study: Matched ankylosing spondylitis synovial fluid reportedly showed significant enrichment of disease-linked clones. Disease-linked clones proved CD8+ and comparatively uncommon in peripheral blood. For ankylosing spondylitis blood, a TCR beta motif of eight or nine highly homologous variants appeared characteristic. Earlier reports found some motif variants in synovial fluid and blood in reactive arthritis.

This clonotype was recorded at least ten times. Its antigen remains unknown. In making TCR beta libraries, quantitative 5'-RACE with molecular barcodes was used. TCRdb used MiXCR to reprocess the 5' RACE reads, holding one entry per CDR3 protein. The sample shows roughly 700,000 distinct CDR3 sequences, around 19% of them seen only once. The TCR comes from a male donor with ankylosing spondylitis. Sequenced: blood, either unsorted or a sorted T cell fraction (not recorded which).

Written as DNA, the CDR3 is TGTGCCAGCAGTTTATGGCGGGGGTCCCCCGGTGAGCAGTTCTTC. Protein: CASSLWRGSPGEQFF. This sequence joins TRBV27 and TRBJ2-1; 7 bases match TRBD2. CDR3 size: 15 residues. The germline CDR1 and CDR2 sequences are MNHEY and SMNVEV (reference sequence). V was clipped by 1 base and J by 9 bases; unmatched bases: 9.